This T cell receptor beta chain is drawn from a study of T cell responses to AZD1222 COVID-19 vaccine. Repertoires were generated with immunoSEQ multiplex PCR, while TCRdb's copy carries only in-frame clones and drops some. This table has 150,000 to 200,000 clones, around 90% appearing once. Per germline, CDR1 MNHNS and CDR2 SASEGT. Trimming took 6 bases from V and 3 from J, leaving 16 bases between them. The CDR3 extends over 15 amino acids. Concerning this clone itself: Its antigen is currently unknown.

Findings and caveats of the study: Spike-specific TCR breadth and depth went up after people got two AZD1222 doses. Per reports, nearly half of all spike-specific TCRs target regions that are unmutated in variants. Females outnumbered males among donors, who were mostly white British; clonal diversity was possibly underestimated.

The sequenced sample was peripheral blood, obtained 28 days after the second AZD1222 dose. The clonotype comes from an adult who received the AZD1222 COVID-19 vaccine. V is TRBV6-1 and J is TRBJ2-3; D may correspond to TRBD1 or TRBD2 (6 bases each). The CDR3 DNA follows: TGTGCCAGCAGGCTAGGTGGGGGGCGGACAGATACGCAGTATTTT. Protein: CASRLGGGRTDTQYF.